Shown below are 19 T cell receptor beta chains from a single sample sequenced in a study of CD8+ T cells in alopecia areata. Extraction and reverse transcription of RNA yielded cDNA as the sequencing template. Repertoires were generated with immunoSEQ multiplex PCR, while TCRdb's copy carries only in-frame clones and drops some. The data show about 120,000 clones, 50% to 55% seen once. As to treatment: oral pan-JAK inhibitor, 5-10 mg twice daily. The sample consisted of CD4+ T cells sorted from blood, taken at week 4, from a patient treated with tofacitinib. These receptors originate from a human donor with alopecia areata.

This clone was observed a few times. The V gene is TRBV6-6, the J gene TRBJ2-1; possibly TRBD2 for D (6 bases). The germline V gene encodes CDR1 MNHNY and CDR2 SVGAGI (reference sequence). CDR3 length equals 12 residues. V was trimmed by 7 bases and J by 7 bases, leaving 11 bases between them. CDR3 DNA: TGTGCCAGCAATACGCGGGGAAATGAGCAGTTCTTC. This gives the protein CASNTRGNEQFF.

J is TRBJ1-2 and V is TRBV29-1, with D tentatively TRBD1 (5 bases). Germline V gene data show CDR1 as SQVTM and CDR2 as ANQGSEA. V lost 0 bases, J lost 6 bases, and 14 bases lay in between. This CDR3 is 14 amino acids long. The CDR3 DNA follows: TGCAGCGTTGAAGACCCGTGGGGCGGGGATGGCTACACCTTC. Translating it yields CSVEDPWGGDGYTF. The full variable domain, in which reference TRBV29-1 and TRBJ1-2 provide the parts outside the CDR3, is SAVISQKPSRDICQRGTSLTIQCQVDSQVTMMFWYRQQPGQSLTLIATANQGSEATYESGFVIDKFPISRPNLTFSTLTVSNMSPEDSSIYLCSVEDPWGGDGYTFGSGTRLTVV.

The rearrangement uses TRBV4-1 and TRBJ1-4, with D unresolved. Germline V CDR1 and CDR2: MGHRA, YSYEKL. The CDR3 sequence is 13 residues long. Trimming pared 6 bases from V and 8 bases from J, leaving 13 bases between. The CDR3 sequence is CASRPQSLEKLFF. In DNA form, the CDR3 reads TGCGCCAGCAGGCCTCAATCGTTAGAAAAACTGTTTTTT.

The rearrangement uses TRBV29-1 and TRBJ2-2; D is undetermined. The CDR3 runs 11 residues. With 7 bases removed from V and 6 bases from J, the gap between germline ends came to 9 bases. Germline CDR1 and CDR2: SQVTM and ANQGSEA. CDR3 region: CSALWSGELFF. The CDR3 nucleotides read TGCAGCGCACTTTGGTCCGGGGAGCTGTTTTTT.

This clone was seen more than once but under ten times. The chain employs TRBV29-1 and TRBJ2-1; D possibly uses TRBD1 or TRBD2 (5 bases each). The CDR3 sequence is 14 residues long. The V gene's germline CDR1 is SQVTM and CDR2 ANQGSEA. The V and J ends lost 4 bases and 10 bases respectively, with 20 bases between them. The chain's CDR3 is CSVGEGTQGREQFF. The CDR3 DNA is TGCAGCGTTGGTGAGGGTACCCAGGGTAGGGAGCAGTTCTTC.

This clone was seen repeatedly, ten times or more. The chain employs TRBV5-6 and TRBJ2-1; the D is unclear. The length of the CDR3 is 11 residues. V was trimmed by 2 bases and J by 9 bases, leaving 6 bases between them. Germline values: CDR1 SGHDT, CDR2 YYEEEE. CDR3 in DNA: TGTGCCAGCAGCTTATGGGGTGAGCAGTTCTTC. This gives the protein CASSLWGEQFF.

J is TRBJ1-2 and V is TRBV5-1; weak D call: TRBD1 (6 bases). CDR1 is SGHRS, CDR2 YFSETQ, per germline. V gave up 1 base and J gave up 5 bases, with 9 bases separating them. The CDR3 length is 13 residues. The CDR3 reads CASSLTGTYGYTF. CDR3 sequence (DNA): TGCGCCAGCAGCTTGACAGGGACGTATGGCTACACCTTC.

The rearrangement uses TRBV10-2 and TRBJ2-7; 12 nucleotides match TRBD2. This CDR3 has 14 amino acids. V trimming: 5 bases; J trimming: 2 bases; junction bases outside the gene matches: 1. CDR1 is WSHSY, CDR2 SAAADI, per germline. The chain's CDR3 is CASSRLAGAYEQYF. The DNA of the CDR3 is TGCGCCAGCAGTAGACTAGCGGGAGCCTACGAGCAGTACTTC.

The chain couples TRBV30 to TRBJ2-7; perhaps TRBD2 as D (5 bases). The germline V and J ends were trimmed by 1 base and 4 bases, with 11 bases remaining between them. Germline values: CDR1 GTSNPN, CDR2 SVGIG (reference sequence). The CDR3 spans 13 residues. Written as DNA, the CDR3 is TGTGCCTGGAGTGGGATGGGAGTGTACGAGCAGTACTTC. Amino acids: CAWSGMGVYEQYF.

This clone was recorded once. The rearrangement links TRBV7-8 to TRBJ2-2; D might be TRBD1 or TRBD2, each matching 5 bases. CDR1 SGHVS and CDR2 FQNEAQ come from the germline V gene. CDR3 length: 13 amino acids. V dropped 4 bases and J dropped 6 bases, with 9 bases sitting between them. The CDR3 loop reads CASSSGTAGELFF. CDR3 DNA: TGTGCCAGCAGCTCAGGGACGGCCGGGGAGCTGTTTTTT.

This chain uses TRBV11-2 with TRBJ2-5; D ambiguous. Trimming shortened V by 1 base and J by 4 bases, and 7 bases separated the two germline ends. CDR1 is SGHAT, CDR2 FQNNGV, per germline. The CDR3 is made up of 13 amino acids. The CDR3 nucleotides are TGTGCCAGCAGCTTAGGGCCCCGAGAGACCCAGTACTTC. Amino acids: CASSLGPRETQYF.

The chain carries TRBV7-7 and TRBJ2-3, with TRBD1 matching 9 bases. From germline, CDR1 is SSHAT and CDR2 FNYEAQ (reference sequence). V gave up 0 bases and J gave up 6 bases; unmatched junction bases: 4. The CDR3 runs 15 residues. The CDR3 bases are TGTGCCAGCAGCTTAGCGGGACAGGGTACCGATACGCAGTATTTT. Amino acids: CASSLAGQGTDTQYF.

This clone was observed a handful of times. The V and J genes are TRBV29-1 and TRBJ2-5; the D gene is possibly TRBD1 (6 bases). CDR1 and CDR2 from the germline V gene are SQVTM and ANQGSEA. Between the trimmed V and J ends, which lost 3 bases and 1 base, there was a span of 18 bases. CDR3 size: 16 residues. CDR3 sequence: CSVDPTRQGIQETQYF. DNA for the CDR3: TGCAGCGTTGACCCAACCCGGCAGGGGATCCAAGAGACCCAGTACTTC.

The chain employs TRBV30 and TRBJ2-1, with 7 bases matching TRBD2. Germline CDR1 GTSNPN, CDR2 SVGIG (reference sequence). CDR3 length: 13 residues. The junction had 8 bases not matched to a gene; V was cut back by 2 bases and J by 10 bases. The CDR3 protein is CAWSSKPAGEQFF. The CDR3 DNA reads TGTGCCTGGAGTTCGAAACCAGCGGGGGAGCAGTTCTTC.

In its sample, this clone was seen a few times. The chain uses TRBV4-1 and TRBJ2-4, with D perhaps TRBD2 (5 bases). Germline V gives CDR1 MGHRA, CDR2 YSYEKL. Trimming stripped 2 bases from V and 0 bases from J, with 20 bases between. The CDR3 is 19 residues long. This CDR3 reads CASSQPTIRERLAKNIQYF. The CDR3 bases are TGCGCCAGCAGCCAACCCACAATTAGGGAGCGGCTAGCCAAAAACATTCAGTACTTC.

The rearrangement uses TRBV30 and TRBJ2-5; TRBD1 matches 8 bases. The ends lost 0 bases at V and 3 bases at J; junction bases unmatched: 9. The CDR3 contains 16 residues. Germline V lookup: CDR1 GTSNPN, CDR2 SVGIG (reference sequence). CDR3 coding DNA: TGTGCCTGGAGTGTGGCAGGACAGGGCTTCGAAGAGACCCAGTACTTC. Translated, it gives CAWSVAGQGFEETQYF.

The chain is built from TRBV29-1 and TRBJ2-7; the match to TRBD1 covers 9 bases. Unmatched junction bases numbered 7, after V lost 4 bases and J lost 0 bases. The CDR3 loop spans 15 amino acids. Germline CDR1 SQVTM, CDR2 ANQGSEA. In DNA form, the CDR3 reads TGCAGCGTTGCGGCGGGGACAGGGCTCTCCTACGAGCAGTACTTC. Translating gives CSVAAGTGLSYEQYF.

In its sample, this clone was seen a few times. This chain joins TRBV30 and TRBJ2-2; no reliable D call. Trimming pared 0 bases from V and 2 bases from J, leaving 1 base between. The germline V gene has CDR1 GTSNPN and CDR2 SVGIG (reference sequence). This CDR3 region has 12 residues. CDR3 region: CAWSVNTGELFF. The CDR3 coding sequence is TGTGCCTGGAGTGTAAACACCGGGGAGCTGTTTTTT.

In this sample, this clone turned up a few times. V gene TRBV5-4 combines with J gene TRBJ1-2; D unclear. From germline, CDR1 is SGHNT and CDR2 YYREEE (reference sequence). The CDR3 length is 13 residues. V lost 0 bases to trimming and J lost 2 bases, with 5 bases between them. CDR3 protein: CASSLDRNYGYTF. CDR3 sequence (DNA): TGTGCCAGCAGCTTGGATCGAAACTATGGCTACACCTTC.